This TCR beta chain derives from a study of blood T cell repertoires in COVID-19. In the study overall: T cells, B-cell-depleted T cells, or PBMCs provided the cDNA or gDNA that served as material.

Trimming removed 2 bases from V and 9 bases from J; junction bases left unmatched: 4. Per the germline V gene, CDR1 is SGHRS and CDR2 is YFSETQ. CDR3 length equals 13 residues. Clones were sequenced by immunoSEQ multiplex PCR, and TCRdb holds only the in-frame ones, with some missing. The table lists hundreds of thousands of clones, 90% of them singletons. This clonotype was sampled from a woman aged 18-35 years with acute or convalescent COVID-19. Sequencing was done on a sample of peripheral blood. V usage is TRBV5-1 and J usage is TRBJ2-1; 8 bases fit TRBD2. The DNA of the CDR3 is TGCGCCAGCAGCTTCCCCGGGGGGGGTGAGCAGTTCTTC. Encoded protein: CASSFPGGGEQFF.